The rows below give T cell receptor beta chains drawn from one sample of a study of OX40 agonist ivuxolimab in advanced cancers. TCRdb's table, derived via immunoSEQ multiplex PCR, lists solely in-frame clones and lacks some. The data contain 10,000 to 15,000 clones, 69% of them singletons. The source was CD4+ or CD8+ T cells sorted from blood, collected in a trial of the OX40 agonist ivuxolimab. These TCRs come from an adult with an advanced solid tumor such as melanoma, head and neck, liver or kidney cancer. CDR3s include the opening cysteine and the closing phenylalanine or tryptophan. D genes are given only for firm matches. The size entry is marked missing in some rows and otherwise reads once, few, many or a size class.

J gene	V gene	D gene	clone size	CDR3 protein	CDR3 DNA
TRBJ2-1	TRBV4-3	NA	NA	CASSQDIVGASYNEQFF	TGCGCCAGCAGCCAAGATATTGTGGGCGCGTCCTACAATGAGCAGTTCTTC
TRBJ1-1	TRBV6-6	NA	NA	CASSYYGDTEAFF	TGTGCCAGCAGTTACTATGGGGACACTGAAGCTTTCTTT
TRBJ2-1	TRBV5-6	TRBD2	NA	CASSSSGRPFYNEQFF	TGTGCCAGCAGCTCTAGCGGGAGGCCCTTCTACAATGAGCAGTTCTTC
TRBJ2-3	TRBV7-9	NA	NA	CASSWGLITDTQYF	TGTGCCAGCAGTTGGGGGCTAATCACAGATACGCAGTATTTT
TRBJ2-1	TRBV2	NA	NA	CASNRDTSYNEQFF	TGTGCCAGCAACCGGGACACTTCCTACAATGAGCAGTTCTTC
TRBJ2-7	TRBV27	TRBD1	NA	CASSLSGTGAYEQYF	TGTGCCAGCAGTTTATCAGGGACAGGCGCCTACGAGCAGTACTTC
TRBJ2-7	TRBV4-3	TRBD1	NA	CASSQVKIGGTGDYEQYF	TGCGCCAGCAGCCAAGTTAAAATAGGGGGGACAGGGGACTACGAGCAGTACTTC
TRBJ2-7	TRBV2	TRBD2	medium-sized	CASMTSGGEYEQYF	TGTGCCAGCATGACTAGCGGGGGCGAATACGAGCAGTACTTC
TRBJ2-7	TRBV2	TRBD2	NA	CASSESLAGGYYEQYF	TGTGCCAGCAGTGAAAGCCTAGCGGGAGGGTACTACGAGCAGTACTTC
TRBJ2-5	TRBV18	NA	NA	CASSPPRGAETQYF	TGTGCCAGCTCACCACCCAGAGGCGCAGAGACCCAGTACTTC
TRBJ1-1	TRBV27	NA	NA	CASSLPCVMNTEAFF	TGTGCCAGCAGTTTACCCTGTGTCATGAACACTGAAGCTTTCTTT
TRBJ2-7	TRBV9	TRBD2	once	CASSSGLAGAYEQYF	TGTGCCAGCAGCTCCGGACTAGCGGGAGCTTACGAGCAGTACTTC
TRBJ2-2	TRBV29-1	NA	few	CSSTGEVDTGELFF	TGCAGCTCCACTGGGGAGGTGGACACCGGGGAGCTGTTTTTT